These 7 T cell receptor beta chains came from one sample sequenced in a study of cytomegalovirus exposure and HLA in healthy donors. This PCR relied on a set of 60 Vbeta primers and 13 Jbeta primers. TCRdb keeps only in-frame clones here, not all; method: immunoSEQ multiplex PCR. This table has roughly 150,000 clones, 68% appearing once. Sequenced input: PBMCs. These TCRs come from a man aged 25-45 years in good health and CMV-seropositive.

The V gene is TRBV4-2, the J gene TRBJ2-7, with TRBD1 identical over 8 bases. V trimming: 3 bases; J trimming: 4 bases; junction bases outside the gene matches: 8. CDR3 length: 15 residues. CDR1 is LGHNA, CDR2 YNFKEQ, per germline. The CDR3 DNA is TGTGCCAGCAGCCAGAGACAGGGGACCCTTTACGAGCAGTACTTC. It yields the protein CASSQRQGTLYEQYF.

The chain recombines TRBV6-5 with TRBJ1-1; D is perhaps TRBD1 (5 bases). Germline V lookup: CDR1 MNHEY, CDR2 SVGAGI. V lost 2 bases to trimming and J lost 0 bases, with 13 bases between them. The CDR3 extends over 16 amino acids. This CDR3 reads CASSYGGIGLNTEAFF. The CDR3 DNA is TGTGCCAGCAGTTACGGGGGGATCGGCCTGAACACTGAAGCTTTCTTT.

The chain couples TRBV11-2 to TRBJ2-3; D not certain. This CDR3 is built from 16 residues. CDR1 and CDR2 (germline): SGHAT, FQNNGV. Trimming removed 1 base at V and 2 bases at J, with 13 bases between. In nucleotides, the CDR3 is TGTGCCAGCAGCTTAGGGGCCCAGTTGAACACAGATACGCAGTATTTT. Translation: CASSLGAQLNTDTQYF.

The chain employs TRBV5-1 and TRBJ2-7; 8 bases align to TRBD1. Germline CDR1 is SGHRS and CDR2 is YFSETQ. The V segment lost 3 bases and the J segment 5 bases; nucleotides outside the gene matches: 7. This CDR3 spans 14 amino acids. The CDR3 DNA reads TGCGCCAGCAGCTCTGACAGGGGTGAGGACGAGCAGTACTTC. Its translation: CASSSDRGEDEQYF. The whole variable domain, filled in from reference TRBV5-1 and TRBJ2-7, reads KAGVTQTPRYLIKTRGQQVTLSCSPISGHRSVSWYQQTPGQGLQFLFEYFSETQRNKGNFPGRFSGRQFSNSRSEMNVSTLELGDSALYLCASSSDRGEDEQYFGPGTRLTVT.

The chain uses TRBV7-9 and TRBJ2-2; 14 positions match TRBD2. The CDR3 loop spans 19 amino acids. Germline trimming cut 5 bases from V and 4 bases from J; bases unmatched to any gene: 12. Germline CDR1 and CDR2: SEHNR and FQNEAQ (reference sequence). The CDR3 loop reads CASSRPGLAGVLGTGELFF. The CDR3 region has the DNA TGTGCCAGCAGCCGTCCGGGACTAGCGGGAGTTCTAGGCACCGGGGAGCTGTTTTTT. The variable domain in full, with the rest retrieved from reference TRBV7-9 and TRBJ2-2, is DTGVSQNPRHKITKRGQNVTFRCDPISEHNRLYWYRQTLGQGPEFLTYFQNEAQLEKSRLLSDRFSAERPKGSFSTLEIQRTEQGDSAMYLCASSRPGLAGVLGTGELFFGEGSRLTVL.

The chain carries TRBV5-1 and TRBJ2-1, with D possibly TRBD2 on 7 matching bases. From germline, CDR1 is SGHRS and CDR2 YFSETQ. CDR3 length equals 17 residues. The V gene lost 1 base and the J gene lost 8 bases, with 22 bases spanning the gap. CDR3 in amino acids: CASSLSLGGGNFYEQFF. The CDR3 nucleotides read TGCGCCAGCAGCTTGTCCCTGGGAGGGGGGAATTTCTATGAGCAGTTCTTC.

The chain is built from TRBV6-1 and TRBJ1-1; the D gene is possibly TRBD1 (5 bases). From germline, CDR1 is MNHNS and CDR2 SASEGT. The CDR3 runs 14 residues. V lost 7 bases to trimming and J lost 5 bases, with 17 bases between them. The CDR3 region has the DNA TGTGCCAGCACCTACGGGGGGGGATGGACTGAAGCTTTCTTT. This encodes CASTYGGGWTEAFF.